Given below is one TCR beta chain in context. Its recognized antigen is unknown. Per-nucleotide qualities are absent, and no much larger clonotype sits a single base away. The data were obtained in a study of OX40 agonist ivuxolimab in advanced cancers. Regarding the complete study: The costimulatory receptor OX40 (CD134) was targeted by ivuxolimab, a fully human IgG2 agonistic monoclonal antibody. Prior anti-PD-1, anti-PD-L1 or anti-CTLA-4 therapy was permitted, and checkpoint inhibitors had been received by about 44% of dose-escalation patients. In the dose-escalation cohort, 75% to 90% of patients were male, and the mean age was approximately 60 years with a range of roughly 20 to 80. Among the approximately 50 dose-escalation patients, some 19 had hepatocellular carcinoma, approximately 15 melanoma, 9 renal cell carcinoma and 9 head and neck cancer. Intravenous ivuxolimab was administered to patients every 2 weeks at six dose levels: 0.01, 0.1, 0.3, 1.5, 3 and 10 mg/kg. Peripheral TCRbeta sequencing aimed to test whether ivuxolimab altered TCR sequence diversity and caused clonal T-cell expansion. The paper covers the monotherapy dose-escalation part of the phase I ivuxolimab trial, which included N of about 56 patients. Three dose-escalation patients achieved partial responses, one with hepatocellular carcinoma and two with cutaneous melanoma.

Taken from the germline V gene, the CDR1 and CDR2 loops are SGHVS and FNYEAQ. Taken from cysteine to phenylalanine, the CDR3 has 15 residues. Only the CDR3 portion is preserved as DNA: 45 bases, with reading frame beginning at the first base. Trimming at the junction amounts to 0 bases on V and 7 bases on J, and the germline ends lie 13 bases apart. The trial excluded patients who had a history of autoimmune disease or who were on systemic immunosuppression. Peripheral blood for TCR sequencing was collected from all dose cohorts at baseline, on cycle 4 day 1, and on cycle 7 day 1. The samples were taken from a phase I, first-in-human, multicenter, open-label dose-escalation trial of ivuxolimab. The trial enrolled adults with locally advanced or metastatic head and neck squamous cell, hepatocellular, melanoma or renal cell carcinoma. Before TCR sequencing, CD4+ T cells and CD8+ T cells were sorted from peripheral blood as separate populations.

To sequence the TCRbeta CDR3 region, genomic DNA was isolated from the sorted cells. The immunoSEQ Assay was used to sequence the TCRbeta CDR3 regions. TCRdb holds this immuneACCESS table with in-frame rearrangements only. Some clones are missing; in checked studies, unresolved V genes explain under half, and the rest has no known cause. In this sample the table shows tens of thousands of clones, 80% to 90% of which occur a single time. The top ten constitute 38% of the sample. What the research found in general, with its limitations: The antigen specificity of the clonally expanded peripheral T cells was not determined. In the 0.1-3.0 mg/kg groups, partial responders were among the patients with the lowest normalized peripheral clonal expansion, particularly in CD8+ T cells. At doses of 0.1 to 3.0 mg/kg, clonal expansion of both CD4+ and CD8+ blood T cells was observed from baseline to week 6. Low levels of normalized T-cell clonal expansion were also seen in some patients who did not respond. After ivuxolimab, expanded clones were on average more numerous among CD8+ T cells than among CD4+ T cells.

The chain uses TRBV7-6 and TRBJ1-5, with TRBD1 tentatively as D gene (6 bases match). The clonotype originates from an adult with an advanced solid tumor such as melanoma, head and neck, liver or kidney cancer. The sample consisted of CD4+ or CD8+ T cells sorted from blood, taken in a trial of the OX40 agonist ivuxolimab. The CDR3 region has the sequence CASSLAAGELQPQHF. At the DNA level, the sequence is TGTGCCAGCAGCTTAGCGGCAGGGGAATTACAGCCCCAGCATTTT.